This T cell receptor beta chain was identified in a study of T-cell memory formation after mild COVID-19. Study-wide points: Researchers found some responding clones in pre-infection memory, a sign that cross-reactive memory joined.

A note on this clonotype: Its antigen is currently unknown.

After 5'RACE with constant-segment primers, TCR alpha and TCR beta cDNA libraries carrying sample barcodes and UMIs were obtained. One entry per CDR3 protein, called by TCRdb with MiXCR from the 5' RACE reads. The sample carries 40,000 to 60,000 distinct CDR3 sequences, 7.3% recorded once. The V segment lost 4 bases and the J segment 6 bases; nucleotides outside the gene matches: 6. From germline, CDR1 is SGHTA and CDR2 FQGNSA. CDR3 size: 14 residues. The clonotype was recovered from a young man who had mild COVID-19 (a few samples of this study predate the infection). Cell type and time point are not known. The sample consisted of PBMCs or a T cell subset sorted from them (not recorded which). The genes are TRBV7-2 and TRBJ1-2, with TRBD1 matching 9 bases. CDR3 coding DNA: TGTGCCAGCAGCTCAACACAGGGGGCGGATGGCTACACCTTC. It encodes CASSSTQGADGYTF. Together with reference TRBV7-2 and TRBJ1-2, the CDR3 gives the full variable domain: GAGVSQSPSNKVTEKGKDVELRCDPISGHTALYWYRQSLGQGLEFLIYFQGNSAPDKSGLPSDRFSAERTGGSVSTLTIQRTQQEDSAVYLCASSSTQGADGYTFGSGTRLTVV.